A selection of T cell receptor beta chains follows, all from one sample in a study of regulatory T cells in long-lasting Graves disease. MiXCR was run by TCRdb on the multiplex PCR reads, yielding one entry per CDR3 protein. The sample has almost 450,000 distinct CDR3 sequences, about a sixth seen once; the top ten hold around 10%. These data were also reused for a study on T cells in Graves' hyperthyroidism and ophthalmopathy.

This specimen was peripheral blood mononuclear cells (PBMCs), taken at new diagnosis, from a patient treated with antithyroid drugs. The origin of the receptors is a woman aged 30 to 39 with Graves disease. The CDR3 runs from the conserved cysteine through the conserved F or W. Fields, in order: D gene, V gene, clone size, J gene, CDR3 protein, CDR3 DNA. The D gene is left open where the match is weak. Clone size is stated in some rows and not others, as once, few, many or a class when expanded.

d_call: TRBD1; v_call: TRBV6-9; clone_size: few; j_call: TRBJ1-6; cdr3_aa: CASSFGTGSSPLHF; cdr3_nt: TGTGCCAGCAGTTTCGGGACAGGGAGCTCACCCCTCCACTTT
d_call: NA; v_call: TRBV2; clone_size: many; j_call: TRBJ2-2; cdr3_aa: CASRGIRNTGELFF; cdr3_nt: TGTGCCAGCAGGGGGATCAGAAACACCGGGGAGCTGTTTTTT
d_call: NA; v_call: TRBV6-1; clone_size: NA; j_call: TRBJ1-1; cdr3_aa: CASIKNTLTEAFF; cdr3_nt: TGTGCCAGCATCAAAAACACGCTCACTGAAGCTTTCTTT
d_call: TRBD1; v_call: TRBV28; clone_size: many; j_call: TRBJ2-1; cdr3_aa: CASSLARAGGFNEQFF; cdr3_nt: TGTGCCAGCAGCCTAGCGAGGGCAGGGGGCTTCAATGAGCAGTTCTTC
d_call: NA; v_call: TRBV7-9; clone_size: few; j_call: TRBJ2-1; cdr3_aa: CASSFASYNEQFF; cdr3_nt: TGTGCCAGCAGCTTTGCATCCTACAATGAGCAGTTCTTC
d_call: TRBD2; v_call: TRBV20-1; clone_size: few; j_call: TRBJ2-1; cdr3_aa: CSKIREGRFGEQFF; cdr3_nt: TGCAGTAAAATCCGGGAGGGCCGGTTTGGAGAGCAGTTCTTC
d_call: NA; v_call: TRBV7-2; clone_size: many; j_call: TRBJ2-3; cdr3_aa: CASSLYISTDTQYF; cdr3_nt: TGTGCCAGCAGCTTATATATAAGCACAGATACGCAGTATTTT
d_call: NA; v_call: TRBV13; clone_size: few; j_call: TRBJ2-7; cdr3_aa: CASSPTPEAQNF; cdr3_nt: TGTGCCAGCAGCCCGACTCCGGAAGCGCAAAACTTC
d_call: NA; v_call: TRBV30; clone_size: many; j_call: TRBJ2-5; cdr3_aa: CAWSVLPETQYF; cdr3_nt: TGTGCCTGGAGTGTCCTCCCTGAGACCCAGTACTTC
d_call: NA; v_call: TRBV7-9; clone_size: many; j_call: TRBJ2-7; cdr3_aa: CASSSTGNREQYF; cdr3_nt: TGTGCCAGCAGCTCGACGGGAAACCGAGAGCAGTACTTC
d_call: TRBD1; v_call: TRBV2; clone_size: NA; j_call: TRBJ1-5; cdr3_aa: CASTSQGGNQPQHF; cdr3_nt: TGTGCCAGCACTTCACAGGGGGGCAATCAGCCCCAGCATTTT
d_call: NA; v_call: TRBV5-1; clone_size: many; j_call: TRBJ1-5; cdr3_aa: CASSKDSSNQPQHF; cdr3_nt: TGCGCCAGCAGCAAGGACTCTAGCAATCAGCCCCAGCATTTT
d_call: NA; v_call: TRBV20-1; clone_size: many; j_call: TRBJ1-5; cdr3_aa: CSARPPGARGQPQHF; cdr3_nt: TGCAGTGCTAGACCCCCCGGGGCGCGGGGTCAGCCCCAGCATTTT
d_call: TRBD2; v_call: TRBV28; clone_size: NA; j_call: TRBJ2-1; cdr3_aa: CASSFERELNNEQFF; cdr3_nt: TGTGCCAGCAGTTTTGAGCGGGAGTTGAACAATGAGCAGTTCTTC
d_call: NA; v_call: TRBV15; clone_size: NA; j_call: TRBJ2-7; cdr3_aa: CATSRDWQTGQGQYF; cdr3_nt: TGTGCCACCAGCAGAGATTGGCAGACGGGGCAAGGGCAGTACTTC
d_call: NA; v_call: TRBV6-5; clone_size: many; j_call: TRBJ2-1; cdr3_aa: CASSYNSKANEQFF; cdr3_nt: TGTGCCAGCAGTTACAACAGTAAGGCAAATGAGCAGTTCTTC
d_call: TRBD2; v_call: TRBV3-1; clone_size: NA; j_call: TRBJ2-2; cdr3_aa: CASSPENVGGYGELFF; cdr3_nt: TGTGCCAGCAGCCCTGAGAACGTGGGGGGGTACGGGGAGCTGTTTTTT
d_call: NA; v_call: TRBV18; clone_size: many; j_call: TRBJ2-7; cdr3_aa: CASSPSGWAGNEQYF; cdr3_nt: TGTGCCAGCTCACCAAGCGGCTGGGCCGGGAACGAGCAGTACTTC
d_call: NA; v_call: TRBV3-1; clone_size: few; j_call: TRBJ2-3; cdr3_aa: CASSQLGGTDTQYF; cdr3_nt: TGTGCCAGCAGCCAGCTCGGGGGCACAGATACGCAGTATTTT
d_call: TRBD1; v_call: TRBV5-1; clone_size: many; j_call: TRBJ2-5; cdr3_aa: CASSSKQGQETQYF; cdr3_nt: TGCGCCAGCAGCTCGAAACAGGGGCAAGAGACCCAGTACTTC
d_call: NA; v_call: TRBV5-1; clone_size: NA; j_call: TRBJ1-2; cdr3_aa: CASSPGHQPSNGYTF; cdr3_nt: TGCGCCAGCAGCCCCGGACACCAACCCTCTAATGGCTACACCTTC
d_call: NA; v_call: TRBV28; clone_size: many; j_call: TRBJ2-5; cdr3_aa: CASSSFRGTSGETQYF; cdr3_nt: TGTGCCAGCAGTTCCTTTAGGGGAACTAGTGGAGAGACCCAGTACTTC
d_call: TRBD2; v_call: TRBV7-9; clone_size: many; j_call: TRBJ2-5; cdr3_aa: CASSWGLGETQYF; cdr3_nt: TGTGCCAGCAGCTGGGGACTAGGAGAGACCCAGTACTTC
d_call: TRBD1; v_call: TRBV9; clone_size: NA; j_call: TRBJ1-2; cdr3_aa: CASSRQGLEGYTF; cdr3_nt: TGTGCGAGTAGTCGACAGGGCTTGGAAGGCTACACCTTC
d_call: NA; v_call: TRBV6-1; clone_size: many; j_call: TRBJ1-1; cdr3_aa: CASNPIQVNTEAFF; cdr3_nt: TGTGCCAGCAACCCAATACAGGTGAACACTGAAGCTTTCTTT
d_call: NA; v_call: TRBV6-2/TRBV6-3; clone_size: few; j_call: TRBJ2-5; cdr3_aa: CASRQGLQETQYF; cdr3_nt: TGTGCCAGCAGACAGGGTCTTCAAGAGACCCAGTACTTC
d_call: TRBD2; v_call: TRBV6-1; clone_size: many; j_call: TRBJ2-1; cdr3_aa: CASSEGVLAGSYNEQFF; cdr3_nt: TGTGCCAGCAGTGAAGGGGTGCTAGCGGGATCCTACAATGAGCAGTTCTTC
d_call: TRBD2; v_call: TRBV11-2; clone_size: many; j_call: TRBJ2-5; cdr3_aa: CASSLRKASGQETQYF; cdr3_nt: TGTGCCAGCAGCTTAAGGAAAGCTAGCGGCCAAGAGACCCAGTACTTC
d_call: TRBD2; v_call: TRBV2; clone_size: NA; j_call: TRBJ2-3; cdr3_aa: CASSLNPRDYITDTQYF; cdr3_nt: TGTGCCAGCAGCTTAAACCCCCGGGACTACATCACAGATACGCAGTATTTT
d_call: NA; v_call: TRBV7-9; clone_size: few; j_call: TRBJ2-3; cdr3_aa: CASSPRAGGGTDTQYF; cdr3_nt: TGTGCCAGCAGCCCCCGAGCGGGCGGGGGCACAGATACGCAGTATTTT
d_call: TRBD1; v_call: TRBV6-5; clone_size: NA; j_call: TRBJ1-4; cdr3_aa: CASSYDGQGEKLFF; cdr3_nt: TGTGCCAGCAGTTATGATGGACAGGGGGAAAAACTGTTTTTT
d_call: TRBD1; v_call: TRBV7-9; clone_size: NA; j_call: TRBJ2-1; cdr3_aa: CASSNPGTDPYNEQFF; cdr3_nt: TGTGCCAGCAGCAACCCCGGGACAGATCCGTACAATGAGCAGTTCTTC
d_call: TRBD2; v_call: TRBV7-8; clone_size: many; j_call: TRBJ2-3; cdr3_aa: CASSLRGTTTDTQYF; cdr3_nt: TGTGCCAGCAGCTTGCGGGGGACGACCACAGATACGCAGTATTTT
d_call: TRBD2; v_call: TRBV10-3; clone_size: few; j_call: TRBJ2-7; cdr3_aa: CAISELGLADYEQYF; cdr3_nt: TGTGCCATCAGTGAGTTAGGACTAGCGGACTACGAGCAGTACTTC
d_call: TRBD2; v_call: TRBV20-1; clone_size: many; j_call: TRBJ2-7; cdr3_aa: CSAPGLAGGLATYEQYF; cdr3_nt: TGCAGTGCCCCCGGACTAGCGGGAGGTTTAGCTACCTACGAGCAGTACTTC
d_call: TRBD2; v_call: TRBV5-1; clone_size: few; j_call: TRBJ2-7; cdr3_aa: CASSLAVLAGGLGEQYF; cdr3_nt: TGCGCCAGCAGCTTAGCAGTTCTAGCGGGAGGGCTCGGCGAGCAGTACTTC
d_call: NA; v_call: TRBV5-1; clone_size: few; j_call: TRBJ1-6; cdr3_aa: CASRPGPRDSPLHF; cdr3_nt: TGCGCCAGCCGCCCGGGCCCCAGGGATTCACCCCTCCACTTT
d_call: NA; v_call: TRBV7-7; clone_size: many; j_call: TRBJ2-3; cdr3_aa: CASSLVAGTDTQYF; cdr3_nt: TGTGCCAGCAGCTTAGTAGCCGGGACAGATACGCAGTATTTT
d_call: NA; v_call: TRBV2; clone_size: many; j_call: TRBJ1-4; cdr3_aa: CASSDPTGRTNEKLFF; cdr3_nt: TGTGCCAGCAGTGACCCAACAGGGAGAACTAATGAAAAACTGTTTTTT
d_call: NA; v_call: TRBV15; clone_size: many; j_call: TRBJ2-3; cdr3_aa: CATCLAYTDTQYF; cdr3_nt: TGTGCCACCTGCCTTGCGTACACAGATACGCAGTATTTT
d_call: NA; v_call: TRBV27; clone_size: few; j_call: TRBJ1-3; cdr3_aa: CASSLSYETGNTIYF; cdr3_nt: TGTGCCAGCAGTTTATCGTACGAGACTGGAAACACCATATATTTT
d_call: NA; v_call: TRBV11-2; clone_size: many; j_call: TRBJ1-1; cdr3_aa: CASSTNTQNTEAFF; cdr3_nt: TGTGCCAGCAGCACTAACACGCAGAACACTGAAGCTTTCTTT
d_call: NA; v_call: TRBV6-2/TRBV6-3; clone_size: many; j_call: TRBJ2-1; cdr3_aa: CASTPSVNNEQFF; cdr3_nt: TGTGCCAGCACCCCGAGCGTTAACAATGAGCAGTTCTTC
d_call: TRBD1; v_call: TRBV7-2; clone_size: many; j_call: TRBJ1-2; cdr3_aa: CASSFVAETGDGYTF; cdr3_nt: TGTGCCAGCAGCTTCGTAGCCGAGACAGGGGATGGCTACACCTTC
d_call: TRBD2; v_call: TRBV3-1; clone_size: many; j_call: TRBJ2-1; cdr3_aa: CASSRPSGNNEQFF; cdr3_nt: TGTGCCAGCAGCCGTCCTAGCGGGAATAATGAGCAGTTCTTC
d_call: NA; v_call: TRBV6-5; clone_size: NA; j_call: TRBJ2-1; cdr3_aa: CASSYLRGGSGEQFF; cdr3_nt: TGTGCCAGCAGTTACCTCAGGGGGGGGAGCGGTGAGCAGTTCTTC
d_call: NA; v_call: TRBV2; clone_size: NA; j_call: TRBJ2-1; cdr3_aa: CASSRDSRDEQFF; cdr3_nt: TGTGCCAGCAGTAGGGACTCCCGCGATGAGCAGTTCTTC
d_call: TRBD2; v_call: TRBV5-1; clone_size: NA; j_call: TRBJ2-1; cdr3_aa: CASSLFAGGSDEQFF; cdr3_nt: TGCGCCAGCAGCTTGTTTGCGGGAGGTTCGGATGAGCAGTTCTTC
d_call: NA; v_call: TRBV6-1; clone_size: many; j_call: TRBJ1-5; cdr3_aa: CASSEVGSNQPQHF; cdr3_nt: TGTGCCAGCAGTGAAGTCGGCAGCAATCAGCCCCAGCATTTT
d_call: TRBD2; v_call: TRBV12-3/TRBV12-4; clone_size: many; j_call: TRBJ2-1; cdr3_aa: CASNGLAGPLSYNEQFF; cdr3_nt: TGTGCCAGCAACGGACTAGCGGGACCCCTCTCCTACAATGAGCAGTTCTTC
d_call: TRBD1; v_call: TRBV2; clone_size: many; j_call: TRBJ1-4; cdr3_aa: CASAAGQTNEKLFF; cdr3_nt: TGTGCCAGCGCAGCGGGACAGACGAATGAAAAACTGTTTTTT
d_call: NA; v_call: TRBV11-2; clone_size: many; j_call: TRBJ1-6; cdr3_aa: CASSGSWDSPLHF; cdr3_nt: TGTGCCAGCAGCGGAAGCTGGGATTCACCCCTCCACTTT
d_call: TRBD2; v_call: TRBV11-1; clone_size: many; j_call: TRBJ2-7; cdr3_aa: CASSFWGDRVAGGHEQYF; cdr3_nt: TGTGCCAGCAGCTTTTGGGGTGACCGAGTAGCGGGAGGCCACGAGCAGTACTTC